Described below is a single T cell receptor (beta chain) sequence and its context. Libraries were prepared by immunoSEQ multiplex PCR; TCRdb keeps only in-frame clonotypes and omits some of them. The repertoire holds about 200,000 clones, with roughly 84% as singletons. This entry is derived from a study of blood T cell repertoires in COVID-19. Study-wide background: The United States, Italy and Spain were the sources of the acute and convalescent COVID-19 samples.

Between the trimmed V and J ends, which lost 4 bases and 8 bases, there was a span of 15 bases. The CDR3 has 14 residues. Germline V gene data show CDR1 as SGHNT and CDR2 as YYREEE (reference sequence). The chain links TRBV5-4 to TRBJ1-4; D call uncertain. The sequenced sample was peripheral blood. The sequence derives from a woman of 80 years or more with acute or convalescent COVID-19. The CDR3 DNA sequence: TGTGCCAGCAGCCTCCGGGAACGGGGAGAAAAACTGTTTTTT. Residues: CASSLRERGEKLFF.